Presented here are 30 T cell receptor beta chains from one specimen sequenced in a study of shared clonotypes between healthy human individuals (TCRdb year 2020). Libraries were made using the immunoSEQ multiplex PCR assay. The immuneACCESS repertoire file appears here via TCRdb, limited to in-frame rearrangements. These files lack a portion of the clones; in checked studies, under half of the deficit traces to unresolved V genes, and the cause of the others is not known. The table for this sample lists 1.4 million to 1.5 million clones; approximately 97% of them were counted only once. More than 0.9% of the sample lies in the top ten. The material sequenced was naive CD4+ T cells sorted from blood. The meaning of the sample's cell subset or site label: CD45RA+ positively selected. These receptors were collected from a man younger than 40 in good health.

This rearrangement joins TRBV15 to TRBJ1-2; no firm D call. The CDR3 has 16 residues. V was pared by 0 bases and J by 8 bases, with 19 bases between. The V gene's germline CDR1 is LNHNV and CDR2 YYDKDF (reference sequence). In DNA form, the CDR3 reads TGTGCCACCAGCAGAGATAGAACAGCCGTACTGGGCGGCTACACCTTC. It specifies CATSRDRTAVLGGYTF.

Note on this clone: The junction departs from the called germline gene at one end, perhaps through a read error. This chain joins TRBV29-1 and TRBJ2-3, with no clear D. The CDR3 runs 10 residues. The germline CDR1 and CDR2 sequences are SQVTM and ANQGSEA. CDR3 bases: TGTGTGGCAGACACAGATACGCAGTATTTT. This gives the protein CVADTDTQYF.

The chain is built from TRBV28 and TRBJ2-1, with 13 nucleotides matching TRBD2. Germline trimming cut 3 bases from V and 12 bases from J; bases unmatched to any gene: 8. CDR3 length: 15 amino acids. Germline V gene data show CDR1 as MDHEN and CDR2 as SYDVKM. The CDR3: CASSFIGLAGDRQFF. CDR3 DNA: TGTGCCAGCAGTTTTATTGGACTAGCGGGAGATAGGCAGTTCTTC.

The table lists this clone with a count of one. CDR3 residues: CASSLPGSTDTQYF. The CDR3, as DNA: TGTGCCAGCAGTTTACCAGGTAGCACAGATACGCAGTATTTT. The rearrangement links TRBV27 to TRBJ2-3; D is uncertain. The CDR3 has 14 residues. Trimming took 2 bases from V and 0 from J, leaving 6 bases between them. The V gene's germline CDR1 is MNHEY and CDR2 SMNVEV (reference sequence).

The chain carries TRBV25-1 and TRBJ2-1; no clear D gene. Germline lookup yields CDR1 MGHDK and CDR2 SYGVNS. Trimming cost V 7 bases and J 4 bases, with 11 bases left between them. This CDR3 comprises 13 residues. The chain's CDR3 is CASTLKNYNEQFF. As DNA, the CDR3 is TGTGCCAGCACTCTTAAGAATTACAATGAGCAGTTCTTC.

With regard to this clone: Other DNA sequences of this sample code for an identical CDR3. The rearrangement uses TRBV5-4 and TRBJ2-5; 9 bases line up with TRBD2. CDR1 SGHNT and CDR2 YYREEE come from the germline V gene (reference sequence). V gave up 1 base and J gave up 2 bases; unmatched junction bases: 3. CDR3 length: 15 residues. CDR3 sequence reads: CASSLRLAGQETQYF. In DNA form, the CDR3 reads TGTGCCAGCAGCTTGCGCCTAGCGGGGCAAGAGACCCAGTACTTC. Filled out from reference TRBV5-4 and TRBJ2-5, the complete variable domain reads ETGVTQSPTHLIKTRGQQVTLRCSSQSGHNTVSWYQQALGQGPQFIFQYYREEENGRGNFPPRFSGLQFPNYSSELNVNALELDDSALYLCASSLRLAGQETQYFGPGTRLLVL.

The V gene is TRBV12-5, the J gene TRBJ2-3; perhaps TRBD2 as D (5 bases). With 2 bases removed from V and 4 bases from J, the gap between germline ends came to 10 bases. The CDR3 has 14 amino acids. Germline V gene sequence: CDR1 LGHNT, CDR2 FRNRAP. The CDR3 loop is CASGLSGGADTQYF. The CDR3 DNA sequence: TGTGCTAGTGGTTTGTCTGGAGGTGCAGATACGCAGTATTTT.

V is TRBV6-1 and J is TRBJ2-7; D is perhaps TRBD1 (5 bases). The CDR3 sequence is 14 residues long. V was pared by 6 bases and J by 4 bases, with 16 bases between. Germline CDR1 MNHNS, CDR2 SASEGT. The CDR3 nucleotides read TGTGCCAGCAGAATAGAGGACACTACGTACGAGCAGTACTTC. Its protein product is CASRIEDTTYEQYF.

In this sample, this clone turned up a few times. V gene TRBV28 combines with J gene TRBJ1-1; tentatively, D is TRBD1 (6 bases). Trimming removed 7 bases from V and 6 bases from J, with 15 bases in between. This CDR3 has 13 residues. In germline, CDR1 is MDHEN, CDR2 SYDVKM. The CDR3 coding sequence is TGTGCCAGCATGGGGGCCAGACGAGCTGAAGCTTTCTTT. The encoded protein is CASMGARRAEAFF.

The chain has TRBV11-2 and TRBJ1-5, with D perhaps matching TRBD1 (6 bases). The CDR3 runs 13 residues. Trimming stripped 3 bases from V and 6 bases from J, with 9 bases between. The germline CDR1 and CDR2 sequences are SGHAT and FQNNGV. CDR3 nucleotide sequence: TGTGCCAGCAGCTTCAGGGGTAGTCAGCCCCAGCATTTT. It is translated as CASSFRGSQPQHF.

This rearrangement joins TRBV5-1 to TRBJ1-3; weak D call: TRBD1 (6 bases). This CDR3 region has 15 residues. V was trimmed by 7 bases and J by 0 bases, leaving 14 bases between them. Germline CDR1 reads SGHRS; CDR2 reads YFSETQ. The CDR3 sequence: CASGAGGLSGNTIYF. CDR3 DNA: TGCGCCAGCGGTGCTGGGGGGCTCTCTGGAAACACCATATATTTT. The complete variable domain, with remaining parts taken from reference TRBV5-1 and TRBJ1-3, reads KAGVTQTPRYLIKTRGQQVTLSCSPISGHRSVSWYQQTPGQGLQFLFEYFSETQRNKGNFPGRFSGRQFSNSRSEMNVSTLELGDSALYLCASGAGGLSGNTIYFGEGSWLTVV.

The V and J genes are TRBV18 and TRBJ1-2; D gene unclear. Trimming left V 0 bases short and J 4 bases short, with 9 bases between. This CDR3 is 14 amino acids long. From germline, CDR1 is KGHSH and CDR2 LQKENI. The CDR3 DNA follows: TGTGCCAGCTCACCACCTTCAAAGGCCTATGGCTACACCTTC. Encoded protein: CASSPPSKAYGYTF. Drawing the rest from reference TRBV18 and TRBJ1-2, the complete variable domain is NAGVMQNPRHLVRRRGQEARLRCSPMKGHSHVYWYRQLPEEGLKFMVYLQKENIIDESGMPKERFSAEFPKEGPSILRIQQVVRGDSAAYFCASSPPSKAYGYTFGSGTRLTVV.

Concerning this clone itself: The sample has other DNA sequences that encode this CDR3 too. The CDR3 coding sequence is TGTGCCATCAGTGACGGGAACTATGGCTACACCTTC. It translates to CAISDGNYGYTF. This sequence joins TRBV10-3 and TRBJ1-2, with unresolved D. Deletions cut 3 bases from V and 2 bases from J, with 4 bases between. Germline V lookup: CDR1 ENHRY, CDR2 SYGVKD. The CDR3 runs to 12 residues.

V and J are TRBV6-6 and TRBJ1-5, with TRBD1 matching over 7 bases. With 8 bases clipped from V and 2 bases from J, the junction kept 12 bases outside the gene matches. The CDR3 contains 16 residues. CDR1 and CDR2 from the germline V gene are MNHNY and SVGAGI (reference sequence). The CDR3 loop is CASGGLDRAGNQPQHF. Written as DNA, the CDR3 is TGTGCCAGCGGTGGGCTCGACAGGGCTGGCAATCAGCCCCAGCATTTT.

The chain couples TRBV5-1 to TRBJ2-7; TRBD1 aligns across 7 bases. V lost 2 bases and J lost 4; bases outside the gene matches: 9. This CDR3 region has 15 residues. CDR1 and CDR2 from the germline V gene are SGHRS and YFSETQ. The CDR3 protein is CASSFYDRDTYEQYF. CDR3 DNA sequence: TGCGCCAGCAGCTTCTATGACAGGGATACGTACGAGCAGTACTTC.

This clone has just one count. The chain uses TRBV11-2 and TRBJ2-5; D call uncertain. The CDR3 has 15 residues. V was pared by 5 bases and J by 0 bases, with 13 bases between. Germline V gene data show CDR1 as SGHAT and CDR2 as FQNNGV. The CDR3 reads CASSTRVGHQETQYF. In nucleotides, the CDR3 is TGTGCCAGCAGCACCCGAGTGGGTCACCAAGAGACCCAGTACTTC.

The V call is TRBV7-8, the J call TRBJ1-3; unclear D gene. Per germline, CDR1 SGHVS and CDR2 FQNEAQ. The V gene lost 6 bases and the J gene lost 4 bases, with 10 bases spanning the gap. This CDR3 is built from 13 residues. The CDR3 sequence: CASSPGRGNTIYF. The CDR3 DNA reads as TGTGCCAGCAGTCCTGGGCGGGGAAACACCATATATTTT.

The J gene is TRBJ2-3, the V gene TRBV6-1, with 14 bases fitting TRBD2. From germline, CDR1 is MNHNS and CDR2 SASEGT. After removal of 4 bases from V and 4 bases from J, the junction contained 4 bases not matched to a gene. CDR3 length equals 16 residues. CDR3 region: CASSVGTSGSSDTQYF. DNA of the CDR3: TGTGCCAGCAGTGTCGGGACTAGCGGGAGTTCAGATACGCAGTATTTT.

V gene TRBV10-3 combines with J gene TRBJ2-7, with no clear D. The CDR3 extends over 16 amino acids. Per the germline V gene, CDR1 is ENHRY and CDR2 is SYGVKD. V was shortened by 0 bases and J by 0 bases, with 12 bases between the two germline ends. CDR3 protein: CAISESIATSSYEQYF. In DNA, the CDR3 is TGTGCCATCAGTGAGTCGATCGCCACCAGCTCCTACGAGCAGTACTTC.

The CDR3 DNA reads as TGTGCCAGCAGCCCACTCCTACAGACTAGCGAAGAGACCCAGTACTTC. Translated, it gives CASSPLLQTSEETQYF. The chain joins TRBV5-4 to TRBJ2-5; 8 bases match TRBD2. CDR3 length: 16 amino acids. V was clipped by 4 bases and J by 3 bases; unmatched bases: 11. CDR1 and CDR2 from the germline V gene are SGHNT and YYREEE (reference sequence).

The V and J genes are TRBV18 and TRBJ2-7; the match to TRBD1 covers 9 bases. J lost 4 bases, V lost 2 bases, and 3 bases had no gene match. This CDR3 spans 14 amino acids. Germline CDR1 and CDR2: KGHSH and LQKENI. DNA of the CDR3: TGTGCCAGCTCACCAGGACAGGGGAAATACGAGCAGTACTTC. Its protein is CASSPGQGKYEQYF.

The V gene is TRBV29-1, the J gene TRBJ2-2, with 9 bases lining up with TRBD2. This CDR3 spans 14 amino acids. Germline-derived CDR1 and CDR2 are SQVTM and ANQGSEA. The ends lost 7 bases at V and 6 bases at J; junction bases unmatched: 9. The CDR3 nucleotides are TGCAGCGCCCAGAGGTTAGCGGGAGCCGGGGAGCTGTTTTTT. This translates into CSAQRLAGAGELFF.

This chain links TRBV11-3 with TRBJ2-3; D assignment may be TRBD1 or TRBD2 (5 bases each). V was clipped by 1 base and J by 3 bases, with 14 bases between them. Germline V gene lookup returns CDR1 SGHNT and CDR2 YENEEA. The CDR3 sequence is 16 residues long. CDR3 sequence: CASSLAAGSATDTQYF. The CDR3 DNA reads TGTGCCAGCAGCTTAGCGGCAGGGAGCGCTACAGATACGCAGTATTTT.

This clone occurred a few times. The chain employs TRBV9 and TRBJ2-1; D perhaps matches TRBD1 (6 bases). The CDR3 covers 16 residues. V was cut by 5 bases and J by 0 bases, with 15 bases left in between. The germline gives CDR1 SGDLS, CDR2 YYNGEE. CDR3 loop: CASSRKGESSYNEQFF. CDR3 nucleotides: TGTGCCAGCAGTCGCAAGGGGGAGAGCTCCTACAATGAGCAGTTCTTC.

The chain combines TRBV14 with TRBJ2-5; possibly TRBD1 or TRBD2 for D (5 bases each). The CDR3 is made up of 16 amino acids. CDR1 is SGHDN and CDR2 is FVKESK in the germline V gene. V lost 2 bases to trimming and J lost 5 bases, with 18 bases between them. In DNA, the CDR3 is TGTGCCAGCAGCCAACCCACAACCCCGGGGCGGGAGACCCAGTACTTC. Its protein is CASSQPTTPGRETQYF.

The V gene is TRBV6-1, the J gene TRBJ2-3; 9 bases line up with TRBD2. The ends lost 2 bases at V and 1 base at J; junction bases unmatched: 4. CDR3 length: 16 residues. Germline V gene lookup returns CDR1 MNHNS and CDR2 SASEGT. This CDR3 is CASSEWLAGRTDTQYF. In DNA, the CDR3 is TGTGCCAGCAGTGAATGGCTAGCGGGACGCACAGATACGCAGTATTTT.

J is TRBJ2-7 and V is TRBV19, with D possibly matching TRBD1 (5 bases). Germline CDR1 LNHDA, CDR2 SQIVND (reference sequence). Between the trimmed V and J ends, which lost 7 bases and 2 bases, there was a span of 15 bases. This CDR3 is 14 amino acids long. CDR3 amino acids: CASKLGSRAYEQYF. CDR3 DNA sequence: TGTGCCAGTAAGCTCGGATCCAGGGCCTACGAGCAGTACTTC.

The CDR3 DNA follows: TGTGCCAGCAGCTTGCCAGCGAATCCGGGATTTCTCAATCAGCCCCAGCATTTT. Residues: CASSLPANPGFLNQPQHF. The chain uses TRBV11-3 and TRBJ1-5; D is ambiguous. Germline CDR1 SGHNT, CDR2 YENEEA. The length of the CDR3 is 18 residues. V lost 3 bases, J lost 3 bases, and 21 bases lay in between.

The chain employs TRBV4-1 and TRBJ2-4; a possible D gene is TRBD2 (6 bases). Germline CDR1 MGHRA, CDR2 YSYEKL. V dropped 5 bases and J dropped 1 base, with 21 bases sitting between them. The CDR3 is made up of 18 amino acids. The CDR3 nucleotides are TGCGCCAGCAGCGCCCCGTTTTCGCGGGGAGTCGCCAAAAACATTCAGTACTTC. Its protein is CASSAPFSRGVAKNIQYF.

J is TRBJ2-1 and V is TRBV5-1, with TRBD2 as a possible D gene (5 bases). V was clipped by 0 bases and J by 9 bases, with 13 bases between them. Germline loops: CDR1 SGHRS, CDR2 YFSETQ. This CDR3 contains 14 residues. Written as DNA, the CDR3 is TGCGCCAGCAGCTTGGTCAGACTCCGGGGTGAGCAGTTCTTC. Translation: CASSLVRLRGEQFF.